The entry below describes one TCR beta chain. Deletions cut 2 bases from V and 3 bases from J, with 12 bases between. The CDR3 length is 15 residues. In germline, CDR1 is SNHLY, CDR2 FYNNEI. The data stem from a study of identical twins. TCRdb processed the 5' RACE reads anew with MiXCR; each CDR3 protein has one entry. This repertoire shows 1.5 million to 2 million distinct CDR3 sequences, under 35% found once; its top ten account for approximately 0.29%. This TCR derives from a newborn girl in good health. The sequencing input was cord blood. The J gene is TRBJ2-3, the V gene TRBV2, with a weak D call TRBD1 (6 bases). The CDR3 reads CASSEHRVGTDTQYF. CDR3 nucleotides: TGTGCCAGCAGTGAACACAGGGTGGGAACAGATACGCAGTATTTT.